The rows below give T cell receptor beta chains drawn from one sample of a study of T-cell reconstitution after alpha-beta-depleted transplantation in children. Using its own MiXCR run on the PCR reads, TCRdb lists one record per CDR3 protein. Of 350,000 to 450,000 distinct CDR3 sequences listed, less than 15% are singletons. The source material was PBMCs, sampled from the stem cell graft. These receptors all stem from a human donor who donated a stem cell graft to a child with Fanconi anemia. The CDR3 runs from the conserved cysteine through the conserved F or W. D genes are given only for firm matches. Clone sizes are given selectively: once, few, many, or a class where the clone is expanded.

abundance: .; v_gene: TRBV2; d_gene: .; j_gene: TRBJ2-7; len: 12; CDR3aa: CASSEARVPGYF; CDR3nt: TGTGCCAGCAGTGAAGCTCGGGTTCCAGGGTACTTC
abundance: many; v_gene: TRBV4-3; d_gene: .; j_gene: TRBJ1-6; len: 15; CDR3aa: CASAEGTAYNSPLHF; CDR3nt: TGCGCCAGTGCTGAGGGGACGGCTTATAATTCACCCCTCCACTTT
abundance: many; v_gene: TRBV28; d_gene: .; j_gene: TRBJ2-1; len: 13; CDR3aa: CASKGTASNEQFF; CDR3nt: TGTGCCAGCAAGGGGACGGCCTCCAATGAGCAGTTCTTC
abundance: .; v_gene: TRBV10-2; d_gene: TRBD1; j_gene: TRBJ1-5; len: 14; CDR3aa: CASRETGVGQPQHF; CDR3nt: TGCGCCAGCAGGGAGACAGGGGTGGGTCAGCCCCAGCATTTT
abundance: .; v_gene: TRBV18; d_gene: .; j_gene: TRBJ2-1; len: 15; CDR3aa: CASSPGSSPDNEQFF; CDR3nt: TGTGCCAGCTCACCAGGATCAAGCCCGGACAATGAGCAGTTCTTC
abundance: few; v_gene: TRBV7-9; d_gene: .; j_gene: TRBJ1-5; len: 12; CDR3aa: CASSLDHQPQHF; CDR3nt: TGTGCCAGCAGCTTAGATCATCAGCCCCAGCATTTT
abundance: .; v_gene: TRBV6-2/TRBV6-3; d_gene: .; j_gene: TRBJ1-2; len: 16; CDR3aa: CASSSLRTGAGRGYTF; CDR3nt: TGTGCCAGCAGTTCCTTAAGGACCGGAGCGGGGCGTGGCTACACCTTC
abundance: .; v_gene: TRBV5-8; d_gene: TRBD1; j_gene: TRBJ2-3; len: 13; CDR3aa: CASSTTGADTQYF; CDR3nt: TGTGCCAGCAGCACGACAGGGGCGGATACGCAGTATTTT
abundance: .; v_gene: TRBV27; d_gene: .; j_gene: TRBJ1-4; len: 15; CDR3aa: CASSKLGTTDEKLFF; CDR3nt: TGTGCCAGCAGCAAATTGGGGACAACGGACGAAAAACTGTTTTTT
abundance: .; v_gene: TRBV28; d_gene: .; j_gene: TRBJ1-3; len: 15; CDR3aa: CASNPPGEAGNTIYF; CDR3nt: TGTGCCAGCAATCCGCCGGGGGAAGCGGGAAACACCATATATTTT
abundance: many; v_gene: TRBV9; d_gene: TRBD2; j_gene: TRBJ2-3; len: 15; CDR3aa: CASSHSGGRTDTQYF; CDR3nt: TGTGCCAGCAGCCACAGCGGGGGGCGCACAGATACGCAGTATTTT
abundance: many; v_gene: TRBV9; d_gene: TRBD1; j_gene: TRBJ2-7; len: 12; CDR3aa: CASSVDRGLQYF; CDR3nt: TGTGCCAGCAGCGTAGACAGGGGGCTCCAGTACTTC
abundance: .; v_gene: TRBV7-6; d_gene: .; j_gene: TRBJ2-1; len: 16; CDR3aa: CASSPKLKLGYNEQFF; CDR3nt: TGTGCCAGCAGCCCAAAATTAAAACTCGGGTACAATGAGCAGTTTTTC
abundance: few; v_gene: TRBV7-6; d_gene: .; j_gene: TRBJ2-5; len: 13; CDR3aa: CASSLLLGETQYF; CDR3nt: TGTGCCAGCAGCTTACTTCTGGGGGAGACCCAGTACTTC
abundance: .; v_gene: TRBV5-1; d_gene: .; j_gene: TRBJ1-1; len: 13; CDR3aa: CASIGGMNTEAFF; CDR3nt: TGCGCCAGCATTGGAGGGATGAACACTGAAGCTTTCTTT
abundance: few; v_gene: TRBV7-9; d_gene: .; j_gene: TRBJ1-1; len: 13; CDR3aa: CASSPVQDTEAFF; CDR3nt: TGTGCCAGCAGCCCCGTTCAGGACACTGAAGCTTTCTTT
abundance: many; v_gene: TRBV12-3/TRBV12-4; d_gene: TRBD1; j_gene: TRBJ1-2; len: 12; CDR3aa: CASSRTGYGYTF; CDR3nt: TGTGCCAGCAGCCGGACAGGCTATGGCTACACCTTC
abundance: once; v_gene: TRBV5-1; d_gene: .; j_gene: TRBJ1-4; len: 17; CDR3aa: CASSLDPKLGGGEKLFF; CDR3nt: TGCGCCAGCAGCTTGGACCCTAAGTTAGGAGGGGGTGAAAAACTGTTTTTT
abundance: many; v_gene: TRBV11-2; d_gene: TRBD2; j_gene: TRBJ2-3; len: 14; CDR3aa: CASHRGGPLDTQYF; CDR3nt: TGTGCCAGCCATCGGGGGGGGCCTTTAGATACGCAGTATTTT
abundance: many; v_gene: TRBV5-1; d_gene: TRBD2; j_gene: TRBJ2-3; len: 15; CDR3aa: CASSLRPGGTDTQYF; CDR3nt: TGCGCCAGCAGCTTGAGGCCGGGAGGGACAGATACGCAGTATTTT
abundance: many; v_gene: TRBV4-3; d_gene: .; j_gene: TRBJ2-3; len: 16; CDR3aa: CASSQDPAGTTDTQYF; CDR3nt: TGCGCCAGCAGCCAAGATCCGGCAGGGACCACAGATACGCAGTATTTT
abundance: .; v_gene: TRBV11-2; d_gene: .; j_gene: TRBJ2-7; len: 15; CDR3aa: CASSSGTPSSYEQYF; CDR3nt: TGTGCCAGCAGCTCTGGGACGCCGAGCTCCTACGAGCAGTACTTC
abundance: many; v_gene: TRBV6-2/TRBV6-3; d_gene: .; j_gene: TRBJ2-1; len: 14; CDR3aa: CASSYRAGYNEQFF; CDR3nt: TGTGCCAGCAGTTACCGAGCAGGATACAATGAGCAGTTCTTC
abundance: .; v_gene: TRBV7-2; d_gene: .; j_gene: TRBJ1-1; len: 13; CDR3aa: CASSFGIPGEAFF; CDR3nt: TGTGCCAGCAGCTTCGGGATTCCCGGAGAAGCTTTCTTT
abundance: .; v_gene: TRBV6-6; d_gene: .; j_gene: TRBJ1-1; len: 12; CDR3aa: CASSYPRGEAFF; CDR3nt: TGTGCCAGCAGTTACCCTCGGGGGGAAGCTTTCTTT
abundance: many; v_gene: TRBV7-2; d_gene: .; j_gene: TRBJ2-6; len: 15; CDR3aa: CASSLSSSGANVLTF; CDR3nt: TGTGCCAGCAGCTTAAGCAGCTCTGGGGCCAACGTCCTGACTTTC
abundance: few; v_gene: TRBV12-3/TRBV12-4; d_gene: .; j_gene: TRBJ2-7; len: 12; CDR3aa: CASKGHGNEQYF; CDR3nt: TGTGCCAGCAAGGGACACGGAAACGAGCAGTACTTC
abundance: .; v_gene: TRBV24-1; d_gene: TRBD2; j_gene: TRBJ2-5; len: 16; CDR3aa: CATSDRTSGQEETQYF; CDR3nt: TGTGCCACCAGTGATCGGACTAGCGGGCAAGAAGAGACCCAGTACTTC
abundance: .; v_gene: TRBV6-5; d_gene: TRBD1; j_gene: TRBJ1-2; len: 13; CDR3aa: CASSSGGRYGYTF; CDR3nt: TGTGCCAGCAGTTCAGGGGGTCGATATGGCTACACCTTC
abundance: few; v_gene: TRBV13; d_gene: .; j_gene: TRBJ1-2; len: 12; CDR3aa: CASSAGAPGYTF; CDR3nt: TGTGCCAGCAGTGCGGGGGCCCCTGGCTACACCTTC
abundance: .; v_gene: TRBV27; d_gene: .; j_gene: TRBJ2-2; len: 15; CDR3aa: CASRALGSNTGELFF; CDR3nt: TGTGCCAGCAGAGCGCTGGGGTCGAACACCGGGGAGCTGTTTTTT
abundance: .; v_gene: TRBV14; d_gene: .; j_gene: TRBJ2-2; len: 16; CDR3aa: CASSPIGTIDTGELFF; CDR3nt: TGTGCCAGCAGTCCGATCGGGACAATAGACACCGGGGAGCTGTTTTTT
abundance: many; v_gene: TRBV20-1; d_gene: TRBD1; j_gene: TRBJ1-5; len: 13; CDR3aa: CSAGTDNNQPQHF; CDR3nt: TGCAGTGCCGGGACAGACAACAATCAGCCCCAGCATTTT
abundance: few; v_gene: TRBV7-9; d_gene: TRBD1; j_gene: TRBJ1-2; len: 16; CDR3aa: CASSLARGQGVYGYTF; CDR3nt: TGTGCCAGCAGCTTAGCGAGGGGACAGGGGGTCTATGGCTACACCTTC
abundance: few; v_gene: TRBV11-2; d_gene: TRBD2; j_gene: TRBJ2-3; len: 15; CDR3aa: CASSRGGGIADTQYF; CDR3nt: TGTGCCAGCAGCCGCGGGGGGGGAATTGCAGATACGCAGTATTTT
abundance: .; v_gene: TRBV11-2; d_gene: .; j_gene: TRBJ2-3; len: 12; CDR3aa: CASSSNRDTQYF; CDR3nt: TGTGCCAGCAGCTCCAACAGGGATACGCAGTATTTT
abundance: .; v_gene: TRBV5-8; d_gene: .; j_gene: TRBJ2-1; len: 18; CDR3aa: CASRLTVGWGASYNEQFF; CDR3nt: TGTGCCAGCAGACTGACAGTGGGCTGGGGGGCCTCCTACAATGAGCAGTTCTTC
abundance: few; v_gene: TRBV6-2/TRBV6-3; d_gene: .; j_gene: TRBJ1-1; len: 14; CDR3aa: CASSSLPRLTEAFF; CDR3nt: TGTGCCAGCAGTTCTTTACCAAGGCTAACTGAAGCTTTCTTT
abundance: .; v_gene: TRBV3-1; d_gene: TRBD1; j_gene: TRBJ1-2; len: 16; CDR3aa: CASSQTGQEVSYGYTF; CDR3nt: TGTGCCAGCAGCCAAACGGGACAGGAAGTCAGCTATGGCTACACCTTC